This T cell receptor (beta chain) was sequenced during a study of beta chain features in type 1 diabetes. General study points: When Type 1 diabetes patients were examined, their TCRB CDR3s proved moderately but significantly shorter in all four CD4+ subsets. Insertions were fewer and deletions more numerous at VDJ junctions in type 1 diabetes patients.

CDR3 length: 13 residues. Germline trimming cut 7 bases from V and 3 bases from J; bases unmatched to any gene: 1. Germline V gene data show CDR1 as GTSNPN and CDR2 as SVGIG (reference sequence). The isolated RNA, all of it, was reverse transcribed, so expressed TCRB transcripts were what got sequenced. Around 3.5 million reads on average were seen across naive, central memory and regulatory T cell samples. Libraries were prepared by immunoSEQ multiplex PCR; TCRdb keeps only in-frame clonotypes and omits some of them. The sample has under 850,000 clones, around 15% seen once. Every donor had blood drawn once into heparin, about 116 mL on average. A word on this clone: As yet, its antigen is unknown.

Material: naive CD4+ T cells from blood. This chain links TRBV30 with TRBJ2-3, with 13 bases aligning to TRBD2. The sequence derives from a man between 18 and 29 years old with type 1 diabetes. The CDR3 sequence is CASTSGGTDTQYF. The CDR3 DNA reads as TGTGCCTCGACTAGCGGGGGGACAGATACGCAGTATTTT.